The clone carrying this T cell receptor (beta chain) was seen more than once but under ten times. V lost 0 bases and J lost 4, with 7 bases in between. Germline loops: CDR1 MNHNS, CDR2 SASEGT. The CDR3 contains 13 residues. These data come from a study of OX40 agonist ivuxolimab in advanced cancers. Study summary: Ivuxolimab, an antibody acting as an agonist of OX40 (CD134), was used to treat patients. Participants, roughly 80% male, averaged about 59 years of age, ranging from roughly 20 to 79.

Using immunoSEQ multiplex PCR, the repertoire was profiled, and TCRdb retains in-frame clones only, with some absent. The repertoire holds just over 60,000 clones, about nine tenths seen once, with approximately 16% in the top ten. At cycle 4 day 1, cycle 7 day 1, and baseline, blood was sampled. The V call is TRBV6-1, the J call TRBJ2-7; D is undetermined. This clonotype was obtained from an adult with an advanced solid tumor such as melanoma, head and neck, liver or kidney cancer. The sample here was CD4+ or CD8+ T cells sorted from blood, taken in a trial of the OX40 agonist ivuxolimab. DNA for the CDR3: TGTGCCAGCAGTGAAGCGCCCCGGTACGAGCAGTACTTC. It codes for CASSEAPRYEQYF.